This TCR beta chain was obtained from a study of T-cell memory formation after mild COVID-19. Turning to the study itself: The TCR clusters were mostly specific to one donor.

V shed 5 bases, J shed 3 bases, and the junction held 5 bases outside the gene matches. The CDR3 has 15 residues. Germline lookup yields CDR1 MNHNY and CDR2 SVGAGI (reference sequence). TCRdb re-analysed the 5' RACE reads in MiXCR, keeping a single row per CDR3 protein. Of about 410,000 distinct CDR3 sequences in the sample, more than 15% were seen once. This clonotype was counted ten times or more. Its antigen is as yet unknown. Study-wide findings and caveats: CM and EM subsets held most contracting CD4+ clones; EMRA held CD8+ ones. While clones contracting from day 15 to 85 were balanced between CD4 and CD8, later expanders leaned CD4+.

This receptor was identified in a young man who had mild COVID-19 (a few samples of this study predate the infection). Cell type and time point are not known. The source material was PBMCs or a T cell subset sorted from them (not recorded which). The V call is TRBV6-6, the J call TRBJ1-5; 9 bases are shared with TRBD1. CDR3 sequence: CASSPGTGYNQPQHF. CDR3 nucleotide sequence: TGTGCCAGCAGTCCCGGGACAGGGTACAATCAGCCCCAGCATTTT.